The 26 T cell receptor beta chains reported below all come from one sample, sequenced in a study of PD-1 blockade in classical Hodgkin lymphoma. All the patients suffered relapse after autologous stem cell transplantation, and brentuximab vedotin exposure differed. Data came from immunoSEQ multiplex PCR; TCRdb stores just in-frame clones and leaves some out. The sample lists tens of thousands of clones; around 71% were seen once. The sample in question was peripheral blood mononuclear cells (PBMCs), obtained before the second cycle of nivolumab. These TCRs come from a human donor with classical Hodgkin lymphoma.

J is TRBJ1-6 and V is TRBV28; D gene ambiguous. Trimming took 6 bases from V and 9 from J, leaving 9 bases between them. In germline, CDR1 is MDHEN, CDR2 SYDVKM. The CDR3 length is 12 residues. The CDR3 here is CASRPTFSPLHF. CDR3 coding DNA: TGTGCCAGCAGACCAACATTTTCACCCCTCCACTTT.

This sequence joins TRBV19 and TRBJ1-1; the D is unclear. There are 15 residues in the CDR3. V lost 5 bases and J 0 bases, leaving 13 bases between the germline ends. Per germline, CDR1 LNHDA and CDR2 SQIVND (reference sequence). This CDR3 is CASSPSRGVNTEAFF. The CDR3 bases are TGTGCCAGTAGTCCCTCTCGAGGTGTGAACACTGAAGCTTTCTTT.

This chain links TRBV4-1 with TRBJ1-6; no clear D. The germline gives CDR1 MGHRA, CDR2 YSYEKL. V lost 4 bases and J 2 bases, leaving 12 bases between the germline ends. The CDR3 sequence is 16 residues long. Written as DNA, the CDR3 is TGCGCCAGCAGCCGGACGGGTTCCACCTATAATTCACCCCTCCACTTT. As protein: CASSRTGSTYNSPLHF.

V and J are TRBV5-4 and TRBJ1-4; no firm D call. The CDR3 totals 15 residues. From germline, CDR1 is SGHNT and CDR2 YYREEE (reference sequence). Trimming took 0 bases from V and 7 from J, leaving 13 bases between them. This CDR3 reads CASSLGGQASEKLFF. DNA of the CDR3: TGTGCCAGCAGCTTGGGCGGGCAGGCTAGTGAAAAACTGTTTTTT.

The CDR3, as DNA: TGCGCCAGCAGTCAAACCCGGCGCCCTGGGAGCTACGAGCAGTACTTC. Protein sequence: CASSQTRRPGSYEQYF. This rearrangement joins TRBV23-1 to TRBJ2-7, with D possibly being TRBD2 (5 bases). TRBV23-1 is an open reading frame whose function is uncertain. The CDR3 runs 16 residues. V lost 2 bases, J lost 3 bases, and 17 bases lay in between.

The chain joins TRBV28 to TRBJ2-7, with 7 bases that match TRBD1. The CDR3 is made up of 13 amino acids. Unmatched junction bases numbered 1, after V lost 4 bases and J lost 1 base. Germline lookup yields CDR1 MDHEN and CDR2 SYDVKM. The CDR3: CASSWDSSYEQYF. CDR3 bases: TGTGCCAGCAGTTGGGACAGTTCCTACGAGCAGTACTTC.

The chain links TRBV21-1 to TRBJ2-5; TRBD2 was called by the table and not checked on the DNA. TRBV21-1 is classified as a pseudogene. The CDR3 sequence is 17 residues long. The CDR3 DNA reads TGTGCCAGCAGTCACCAGGGGTCTAGCGGGAGCATGGAGACCCAGTACTTC. It translates to CASSHQGSSGSMETQYF.

The chain uses TRBV14 and TRBJ1-1; the D gene is possibly TRBD1 (5 bases). The CDR3 has 13 residues. Per the germline V gene, CDR1 is SGHDN and CDR2 is FVKESK. Trimming stripped 5 bases from V and 4 bases from J, with 11 bases between. The CDR3 coding sequence is TGTGCCAGCAGCGACAGAGTTTTCACTGAAGCTTTCTTT. Its translation: CASSDRVFTEAFF.

This chain uses TRBV19 with TRBJ1-5, with 7 nucleotides matching TRBD1. This CDR3 has 16 residues. Germline assignment: CDR1 LNHDA and CDR2 SQIVND (reference sequence). The trim removed 5 bases at V and 7 bases at J, leaving 14 bases unmatched. CDR3 sequence (DNA): TGTGCCAGTAGTCCGGCCAGACCAGGGGGAGGGCAGCCCCAGCATTTT. This codes for CASSPARPGGGQPQHF.

V and J are TRBV19 and TRBJ2-2, with D perhaps TRBD2 (6 bases). Germline-derived CDR1 and CDR2 are LNHDA and SQIVND (reference sequence). The CDR3 loop spans 15 amino acids. V lost 7 bases and J 2 bases, leaving 14 bases between the germline ends. Written as DNA, the CDR3 is TGTGCCAGTAAGCTCCGGGACTCAAACACCGGGGAGCTGTTTTTT. This codes for CASKLRDSNTGELFF.

The rearrangement links TRBV19 to TRBJ1-6; 9 bases map to TRBD1. Trimming cost V 3 bases and J 3 bases; bases outside gene matches: 3. This CDR3 is 16 amino acids long. Germline assignment: CDR1 LNHDA and CDR2 SQIVND (reference sequence). The CDR3 is CASSMGTGLYNSPLHF. The CDR3 DNA sequence: TGTGCCAGTAGTATGGGGACAGGGCTCTATAATTCACCCCTCCACTTT.

This sequence joins TRBV11-1 and TRBJ1-1, with a tentative D call TRBD1 (5 bases). Germline CDR1 and CDR2: SGHAT and FQDESV (reference sequence). This CDR3 contains 15 residues. V dropped 5 bases and J dropped 1 base, with 14 bases sitting between them. CDR3 sequence reads: CASSHTGGGNTEAFF. CDR3 nucleotides: TGTGCCAGCAGCCACACGGGCGGGGGGAACACTGAAGCTTTCTTT.

This rearrangement joins TRBV2 to TRBJ2-5; D is undetermined. The J call may be mistaken, given a closer DNA end match to TRBJ2-7. This CDR3 spans 11 amino acids. The germline V gene encodes CDR1 SNHLY and CDR2 FYNNEI. The CDR3 is CASGIGYEQYF. The DNA for the CDR3 is TGTGCCAGTGGAATCGGCTACGAGCAGTACTTC.

V usage is TRBV4-1 and J usage is TRBJ2-3; 13 nucleotides line up with TRBD2. Trimming removed 3 bases from V and 6 bases from J; junction bases left unmatched: 21. CDR1 is MGHRA and CDR2 is YSYEKL in the germline V gene. The CDR3 spans 21 residues. CDR3: CASSHPSTETSGGAIGDTQYF. In nucleotides, the CDR3 is TGCGCCAGCAGCCATCCCTCGACAGAAACTAGCGGGGGGGCCATTGGTGATACGCAGTATTTT.

Only a few counts were recorded for this clone. The rearrangement links TRBV25-1 to TRBJ2-3; D uncertain. This CDR3 region has 12 residues. The ends were cut back, 7 bases at V and 3 bases at J, with 8 bases in the middle. The germline V gene encodes CDR1 MGHDK and CDR2 SYGVNS. The CDR3 is CASKGRTDTQYF. Written as DNA, the CDR3 is TGTGCCAGCAAAGGTAGAACAGATACGCAGTATTTT.

J is TRBJ2-3 and V is TRBV30, with TRBD2 identical over 11 bases. Germline lookup yields CDR1 GTSNPN and CDR2 SVGIG (reference sequence). The CDR3 is 13 amino acids. The trim removed 3 bases at V and 6 bases at J, leaving 2 bases unmatched. CDR3 loop: CAWRLAGADTQYF. Written as DNA, the CDR3 is TGTGCCTGGAGACTAGCGGGAGCGGATACGCAGTATTTT.

This chain links TRBV30 with TRBJ2-7; 7 nucleotides agree with TRBD2. Germline trimming cut 0 bases from V and 4 bases from J; bases unmatched to any gene: 0. CDR3 length equals 12 residues. In germline, CDR1 is GTSNPN, CDR2 SVGIG (reference sequence). CDR3 loop: CAWSVGGYEQYF. The CDR3 DNA is TGTGCCTGGAGTGTCGGGGGGTACGAGCAGTACTTC.

The gene calls are TRBV27 and TRBJ2-6, with D unresolved. Germline values: CDR1 MNHEY, CDR2 SMNVEV (reference sequence). This CDR3 has 14 residues. V lost 6 bases and J 0 bases, leaving 6 bases between the germline ends. The CDR3 region has the DNA TGTGCCAGCAGCCCCCGCTCTGGGGCCAACGTCCTGACTTTC. Translation gives CASSPRSGANVLTF. Full variable domain (missing parts from reference TRBV27 and TRBJ2-6): EAQVTQNPRYLITVTGKKLTVTCSQNMNHEYMSWYRQDPGLGLRQIYYSMNVEVTDKGDVPEGYKVSRKEKRNFPLILESPSPNQTSLYFCASSPRSGANVLTFGAGSRLTVL.

This rearrangement joins TRBV21-1 to TRBJ1-5. TRBV21-1 is assigned pseudogene status. The CDR3 is 14 residues long. This CDR3 reads CASSKMGVVQPQHF. The CDR3 region has the DNA TGTGCCAGCAGCAAAATGGGGGTGGTACAGCCCCAGCATTTT.

This clone was found a few times. V is TRBV14 and J is TRBJ2-7; TRBD2 matches 7 bases. The CDR3 totals 15 residues. The germline V gene encodes CDR1 SGHDN and CDR2 FVKESK. Germline trimming cut 1 base from V and 4 bases from J; bases unmatched to any gene: 7. The CDR3 region has the DNA TGTGCCAGCAGCCAAGTTGCAGCGGGAAGGTACGAGCAGTACTTC. This encodes CASSQVAAGRYEQYF.

This clone is medium-sized (0.01 to 0.1%). The V gene is TRBV7-2, the J gene TRBJ2-1; D remains unclear. This CDR3 has 14 amino acids. The V and J ends lost 5 bases and 4 bases respectively, with 12 bases between them. Germline CDR1 and CDR2: SGHTA and FQGNSA. CDR3 region: CASSLQFGYNEQFF. CDR3 sequence (DNA): TGTGCCAGCAGCCTACAGTTTGGGTACAATGAGCAGTTCTTC.

V and J are TRBV4-3 and TRBJ2-1; D gene unclear. The CDR3 spans 17 residues. Deletions cut 4 bases from V and 7 bases from J, with 23 bases between. Germline assignment: CDR1 LGHNA and CDR2 YSLEER. DNA of the CDR3: TGCGCCAGCAGCCGAGCCTATCGGTCTCTCTCGGCGAATGAGCAGTTCTTC. Protein sequence: CASSRAYRSLSANEQFF.

The V call is TRBV19, the J call TRBJ2-7, with 7 bases lining up with TRBD2. The ends lost 4 bases at V and 2 bases at J; junction bases unmatched: 8. The CDR3 totals 15 residues. From germline, CDR1 is LNHDA and CDR2 SQIVND (reference sequence). CDR3 in amino acids: CASSTKRGLPYEQYF. The CDR3 DNA follows: TGTGCCAGTAGTACCAAGCGGGGCCTGCCCTACGAGCAGTACTTC.

V is TRBV28 and J is TRBJ2-7; D call uncertain. CDR1 is MDHEN and CDR2 is SYDVKM in the germline V gene. V lost 5 bases to trimming and J lost 7 bases, with 12 bases between them. The CDR3 covers 12 residues. This CDR3 is CASSRQFGEQYF. CDR3 nucleotides: TGTGCCAGCAGTCGTCAGTTTGGGGAGCAGTACTTC.

This clone was seen more than once but under ten times. The chain employs TRBV6-5 and TRBJ2-3; possibly TRBD2 for D (6 bases). The CDR3 is 15 amino acids. V was shortened by 2 bases and J by 2 bases, with 11 bases between the two germline ends. Germline V CDR1 and CDR2: MNHEY, SVGAGI. CDR3 residues: CASSYRGGDTDTQYF. The CDR3 DNA follows: TGTGCCAGCAGTTACCGGGGCGGGGACACAGATACGCAGTATTTT.

The gene calls are TRBV4-1 and TRBJ1-5; 8 bases agree with TRBD1. CDR3 length: 18 residues. After removal of 1 base from V and 1 base from J, the junction contained 9 bases not matched to a gene. Germline CDR1 reads MGHRA; CDR2 reads YSYEKL. The CDR3 region is CASSQVGTGEGSNQPQHF. The CDR3 DNA reads TGCGCCAGCAGCCAAGTGGGGACAGGCGAGGGGAGCAATCAGCCCCAGCATTTT.